The clone carrying this T cell receptor beta chain has more than one count but fewer than ten. No antigen is known for it. MiXCR, applied by TCRdb to the RT-PCR reads, yields one record per CDR3 protein. Found here are roughly 780,000 distinct CDR3 sequences, around 20% of them singletons; the top ten hold approximately 10%. The CDR3 runs 12 residues. The V gene lost 6 bases and the J gene lost 4 bases, with 8 bases spanning the gap. The sample belongs to a study of response to subunit inactivated influenza vaccine. Whole-study findings and limits: After each seasonal influenza vaccination, few new T cells are recruited, the authors suggested.

This chain uses TRBV12-3 or TRBV12-4 with TRBJ2-3; TRBD2 might be the D (5 bases). The input for sequencing was PBMCs from blood, taken roughly 5 days after vaccination. The TCR originated in a man aged 50 to 60 who received an inactivated influenza vaccine. CDR3 nucleotide sequence: TGTGCCAGCAGGCGGAGGTCAGATACGCAGTATTTT. Residues: CASRRRSDTQYF.